A selection of T cell receptor beta chains follows, all from one sample in a study of vaccination effects on CD4 cells after COVID-19. TCRdb's copy holds only in-frame clones and misses some; the assay was immunoSEQ multiplex PCR. The sample has more than 35,000 clones, 82% seen once. Antigens of these TCRs are unknown. The sequenced sample was CD4+ T cells from PBMCs cultured without peptide, obtained before COVID-19 vaccination. These receptors were obtained from a human donor who received a COVID-19 vaccine. Both conserved end residues are part of each CDR3. The D gene is left open where the match is weak. Clone size is stated in some rows and not others, as once, few, many or a class when expanded.

v_call	clone_size	j_call	d_call	cdr3_aa	cdr3_nt
TRBV9	NA	TRBJ1-2	NA	CASSVDTFGSYGYTF	TGTGCCAGCAGCGTAGATACGTTTGGGAGCTATGGCTACACCTTC
TRBV9	NA	TRBJ2-3	NA	CASSVGQVHTDTQYF	TGTGCCAGCAGCGTAGGCCAAGTGCACACAGATACGCAGTATTTT
TRBV5-1	once	TRBJ1-1	NA	CASSGFTPNTEAFF	TGCGCCAGCAGCGGATTCACACCGAACACTGAAGCTTTCTTT
TRBV9	NA	TRBJ1-1	NA	CASSRQQGNTEAFF	TGTGCCAGCAGCCGACAACAGGGGAACACTGAAGCTTTCTTT
TRBV18	NA	TRBJ2-3	TRBD2	CASSPTGGLTDTQYF	TGTGCCAGCTCACCAACGGGGGGGCTAACAGATACGCAGTATTTT
TRBV27	NA	TRBJ2-1	TRBD2	CASSTGLAGDEQFF	TGTGCCAGCAGTACCGGACTAGCGGGGGATGAGCAGTTCTTC
TRBV24-1	NA	TRBJ2-5	NA	CATSDTGQQETQYF	TGTGCCACCAGTGATACCGGACAGCAAGAGACCCAGTACTTC
TRBV6-1	NA	TRBJ1-1	NA	CASSEIGVGTEAFF	TGTGCCAGCAGTGAAATTGGGGTGGGGACTGAAGCTTTCTTT
TRBV19	NA	TRBJ2-3	NA	CASSIGQTKGADTQYF	TGTGCCAGTAGTATAGGTCAAACAAAGGGCGCAGATACGCAGTATTTT
TRBV5-1	NA	TRBJ2-2	NA	CASSTGATANTGELFF	TGCGCCAGCAGCACTGGTGCAACCGCGAACACCGGGGAGCTGTTTTTT
TRBV23-1	NA	TRBJ2-5	TRBD1	CASSQLPGQGRQETQYF	TGCGCCAGCAGTCAACTCCCCGGACAGGGTCGGCAAGAGACCCAGTACTTC
TRBV6-5	NA	TRBJ1-1	NA	CASIPPPWSDTEAFF	TGTGCCAGCATCCCCCCCCCATGGAGCGACACTGAAGCTTTCTTT
TRBV2	NA	TRBJ1-5	TRBD1	CASSVSGQGFNQPQHF	TGTGCCAGCAGTGTTTCGGGACAGGGGTTCAATCAGCCCCAGCATTTT
TRBV7-8	few	TRBJ1-6	TRBD1	CASSSLVGQGAPSSPLHF	TGTGCCAGCAGCTCGCTAGTAGGACAGGGGGCGCCGAGTTCACCCCTCCACTTT